The 6 T cell receptor beta chains reported below all come from one sample, sequenced in a study of blood T cell repertoires in COVID-19. Generated by immunoSEQ multiplex PCR, the TCRdb table keeps only in-frame clones and is missing some. The sample consists of hundreds of thousands of clones, under 90% of them appearing once. The sequencing sample was made of PBMCs or T cells enriched from blood (not recorded which). The source is a woman in her sixties who had recovered from COVID-19.

Here the CDR3 DNA reads TGTGCCAGCAGCCAAGGGGCAGGGGAGGGCGACTATGGCTACACCTTC. Its protein is CASSQGAGEGDYGYTF. J is TRBJ1-2 and V is TRBV4-2, with D possibly TRBD1 on 6 matching bases. This CDR3 contains 16 residues. V gave up 1 base and J gave up 3 bases, with 15 bases separating them. Germline CDR1 is LGHNA and CDR2 is YNFKEQ.

V is TRBV7-2 and J is TRBJ2-1, with TRBD2 identical over 12 bases. The CDR3 extends over 15 amino acids. The J segment lost 7 bases and the V segment lost 2 bases, leaving 3 bases of the junction unmatched. Germline V CDR1 and CDR2: SGHTA, FQGNSA. The CDR3 loop is CASSLKLAGGNEQFF. The CDR3 bases are TGTGCCAGCAGCTTAAAACTAGCGGGAGGTAATGAGCAGTTCTTC.

The genes are TRBV5-1 and TRBJ1-6; tentative D call: TRBD1 (5 bases). CDR3 length: 14 amino acids. V was trimmed by 4 bases and J by 10 bases, leaving 15 bases between them. Germline V lookup: CDR1 SGHRS, CDR2 YFSETQ. CDR3 amino acids: CASSERGLGSPLHF. CDR3 bases: TGCGCCAGCAGCGAAAGGGGACTGGGGTCACCCCTCCACTTT.

The chain carries TRBV7-9 and TRBJ2-7; TRBD1 agrees at 11 bases. Germline V lookup: CDR1 SEHNR, CDR2 FQNEAQ (reference sequence). J gave up 3 bases and V 2 bases, and 9 bases lay outside the gene matches. The CDR3 spans 17 residues. The CDR3 sequence: CASSLSGAGTGGYEQYF. CDR3 coding DNA: TGTGCCAGCAGCTTAAGTGGTGCCGGGACAGGGGGCTACGAGCAGTACTTC. The full variable domain, its missing parts supplied by reference TRBV7-9 and TRBJ2-7, is DTGVSQNPRHKITKRGQNVTFRCDPISEHNRLYWYRQTLGQGPEFLTYFQNEAQLEKSRLLSDRFSAERPKGSFSTLEIQRTEQGDSAMYLCASSLSGAGTGGYEQYFGPGTRLTVT.

The chain employs TRBV6-1 and TRBJ1-3, with D perhaps matching TRBD1 (5 bases). The CDR3 extends over 15 amino acids. Germline V gene data show CDR1 as MNHNS and CDR2 as SASEGT. Trimming left V 2 bases short and J 0 bases short, with 8 bases between. The CDR3 here is CASSERGISGNTIYF. Written as DNA, the CDR3 is TGTGCCAGCAGTGAAAGGGGTATCTCTGGAAACACCATATATTTT.

V is TRBV10-1 and J is TRBJ2-5, with 7 bases matching TRBD1. Losses at the gene ends were 3 bases for V and 3 bases for J; bases not matched to a gene: 4. Germline V gene sequence: CDR1 WNHNN, CDR2 SYGVQD (reference sequence). The CDR3 contains 14 residues. The CDR3 sequence is CASSERTGEETQYF. DNA for the CDR3: TGCGCCAGCAGTGAAAGAACAGGGGAAGAGACCCAGTACTTC.